A selection of T cell receptor beta chains follows, all from one sample in a study of blood T cell repertoires in COVID-19. Data came from immunoSEQ multiplex PCR; TCRdb stores just in-frame clones and leaves some out. The table has around 160,000 clones, roughly 90% seen once. The sample was peripheral blood. The receptors here all came from a man aged 18 to 29 with acute or convalescent COVID-19. Each CDR3 is given without its conserved first and last residue.

v_gene	j_gene	CDR3aa
TRBV18	TRBJ2-1	ASSPPRTSLRENEQF
TRBV12-3/TRBV12-4	TRBJ2-7	ASSNYYEQY
TRBV6-5	TRBJ2-3	ASTRDYSTDTQY
TRBV6-1	TRBJ2-1	ASSESTSGSYEQF
TRBV29-1	TRBJ1-1	SAVIAQGVSTEAF
TRBV7-9	TRBJ1-1	ASRVEGMNTEAF
TRBV10-2	TRBJ1-2	ASQSQGFEGYT
TRBV4-1	TRBJ1-2	ASSHRDRVYGYT
TRBV30	TRBJ1-6	AWSVAILDSPLH
TRBV5-1	TRBJ1-1	ASSIQNLNTEAF
TRBV5-6	TRBJ1-5	ASSPRDREDQPQH
TRBV9	TRBJ1-6	ASSAQGAGNSPLH
TRBV5-1	TRBJ2-6	ASSGTLSGANVLT
TRBV18	TRBJ1-4	ASSPRTGGDEKLF
TRBV19	TRBJ2-3	ASSIASGSTDTQY
TRBV11-2	TRBJ2-1	ASSSGTGVDNEQF
TRBV14	TRBJ2-1	ASSRLRGPVGEQF
TRBV27	TRBJ2-5	ASRPRVQETQY
TRBV4-1	TRBJ1-5	ASSQWTGTGDNQPQH
TRBV9	TRBJ2-1	ASSVERGAYNEQF
TRBV5-1	TRBJ2-7	ASSFTSGTRSEQY
TRBV27	TRBJ1-4	ASSPAGVTNEKLF
TRBV5-1	TRBJ1-1	ASSPPGSGHTEAF
TRBV7-9	TRBJ2-2	ASSFLTATGGELF
TRBV27	TRBJ1-1	ASSPSTGTNTEAF
TRBV11-3	TRBJ1-1	ASSLESAGKAF
TRBV5-4	TRBJ1-1	ASSPTGTGNTEAF
TRBV18	TRBJ2-7	ASSPSPSGRVTGEQY
TRBV9	TRBJ1-2	ASSTRQGTTNYGYT
TRBV19	TRBJ2-1	ASSTGTGPYNEQF
TRBV5-1	TRBJ2-7	ASSSRGASQQGLGEQY
TRBV27	TRBJ1-6	ASSFQGAGGSPLH
TRBV3-1/TRBV3-2	TRBJ1-6	ASSERGSPLH
TRBV5-1	TRBJ2-7	ASSLVQGPYEQY
TRBV11-3	TRBJ1-6	ASSPPGHPNSPLH
TRBV6-5	TRBJ1-2	ASRQGLTNYGYT
TRBV7-9	TRBJ2-7	ASSLDGTGKEEQY
TRBV5-1	TRBJ1-2	ASSLEAGGIDGYT
TRBV11-2	TRBJ1-3	ASSLAPVPEANDGNTIY
TRBV27	TRBJ2-7	ASSSLAGGNEQY
TRBV9	TRBJ1-1	ASSAPGGTGGRPEAF
TRBV5-1	TRBJ1-1	ASTSGQGSMNTEAF
TRBV29-1	TRBJ2-7	SVLGQGDLYEQY
TRBV9	TRBJ1-5	ASSPGTGDLMTQH
TRBV9	TRBJ2-5	ASSVEGASQY
TRBV3-1/TRBV3-2	TRBJ2-6	ASSHAPGQGVGANVLT
TRBV6-1	TRBJ1-1	ASSERGGRMNTEAF
TRBV25-1	TRBJ1-2	ASSELGSFYGYT
TRBV19	TRBJ1-5	ASSMEGSNQPQH
TRBV12-3/TRBV12-4	TRBJ1-1	ASRAGNTEAF